This is a list of T cell receptor beta chains from one sample in a study of shared clonotypes between healthy human individuals. Assay used: immunoSEQ multiplex PCR; TCRdb lists only in-frame clones, some missing. The sample consists of some 690,000 clones, 90% of them appearing once. The specimen was memory CD8+ T cells from PBMCs. These receptors all come from a man between 18 and 35 years old in good health. Some clones in this sample may be carry-over from other donors' samples. Both conserved end residues are part of each CDR3. The D gene is left open where the match is weak. Clone size is given for some rows only: seen once, a few or many times, or a class if the clone is expanded.

TRBJ2-1	TRBD2	-	TRBV7-9	CASSQMTSGSHEQFF	TGTGCCAGCAGCCAGATGACTAGCGGGAGCCATGAGCAGTTCTTC
TRBJ2-1	TRBD2	-	TRBV6-5	CASSYSSSGMYNEQFF	TGTGCCAGCAGTTACTCGTCTAGCGGGATGTACAATGAGCAGTTCTTC
TRBJ2-7	-	-	TRBV6-6	CASSQGWAYEQYF	TGTGCCAGCAGTCAGGGGTGGGCCTACGAGCAGTACTTC
TRBJ2-7	-	-	TRBV4-1	CASSQDPRPEAEQYF	TGCGCCAGCAGCCAAGACCCTCGGCCGGAAGCCGAGCAGTACTTC
TRBJ2-7	TRBD1	-	TRBV16	CASSPKGTGTGEQYF	TGTGCCAGCAGCCCCAAGGGGACAGGGACGGGAGAGCAGTACTTC
TRBJ1-5	-	-	TRBV5-8	CASSWRQGNSNQPQHF	TGTGCCAGCAGCTGGAGGCAGGGCAATAGCAATCAGCCCCAGCATTTT
TRBJ2-7	-	few	TRBV7-9	CASSLGSYEQYF	TGTGCCAGCAGCTTAGGGTCCTACGAGCAGTACTTC
TRBJ2-7	-	-	TRBV4-2	CASSQTSGEQYF	TGTGCCAGCAGCCAAACCTCGGGGGAGCAGTACTTC
TRBJ2-5	TRBD1	-	TRBV25-1	CASGGQGIIETQYF	TGTGCCAGCGGGGGACAGGGTATTATAGAGACCCAGTACTTC
TRBJ1-2	TRBD1	once	TRBV29-1	CSVVPRGNYGYTF	TGCAGCGTTGTCCCCAGGGGGAACTATGGCTACACCTTC
TRBJ1-2	-	-	TRBV27	CASRGGSYGYTF	TGTGCCAGCAGGGGAGGATCTTATGGCTACACCTTC
TRBJ1-6	TRBD1	-	TRBV4-1	CASSQVRGPLARGSPLHF	TGCGCCAGCAGCCAAGTAAGGGGGCCCCTAGCAAGGGGTTCACCCCTCCACTTT
TRBJ2-1	TRBD2	-	TRBV5-4	CASSLVASGRYGEQFF	TGTGCCAGCAGCTTGGTAGCTAGCGGGAGATATGGTGAGCAGTTCTTC
TRBJ1-1	-	-	TRBV19	CASSKNRGTEAFF	TGTGCCAGTAGTAAGAACCGGGGGACTGAAGCTTTCTTT
TRBJ2-3	-	-	TRBV13	CASSPRPGGTDTQYF	TGTGCCAGCAGCCCCCGACCAGGGGGCACAGATACGCAGTATTTT
TRBJ1-1	-	-	TRBV28	CASRPSGLLGNTEAFF	TGTGCCAGCAGACCCTCGGGGCTTCTCGGGAACACTGAAGCTTTCTTT
TRBJ1-5	-	-	TRBV5-6	CASSSGGGRQPQHF	TGTGCCAGCAGCTCCGGGGGGGGCAGGCAGCCCCAGCATTTT
TRBJ2-7	TRBD2	-	TRBV4-1	CASSPPGGLAGEGQYF	TGCGCCAGCAGCCCTCCCGGCGGCCTAGCGGGAGAAGGGCAGTACTTC
TRBJ2-2	TRBD1	-	TRBV7-3	CASSLEATGGNTGELFF	TGTGCCAGCAGCTTAGAAGCGACAGGGGGCAACACCGGGGAGCTGTTTTTT
TRBJ1-2	TRBD1	-	TRBV7-9	CASSLGTGGRYGYTF	TGTGCCAGCAGCTTAGGGACAGGGGGACGCTATGGCTACACCTTC
TRBJ2-1	-	-	TRBV12-1	CASSPPGTSGRAYNEQFF	TGTGCCAGCAGTCCGCCCGGGACTAGCGGGAGGGCCTACAATGAGCAGTTCTTC
TRBJ2-1	-	-	TRBV5-3	CARSGTPSSYNEQFF	TGTGCCAGAAGCGGGACTCCTAGCTCCTACAATGAGCAGTTCTTC
TRBJ2-1	-	once	TRBV11-2	CASSLELYLKQFF	TGTGCCAGCAGCTTGGAGCTCTACCTTAAGCAGTTCTTC
TRBJ2-4	TRBD2	few	TRBV6-6	CASSSGGGVKNIQYF	TGTGCCAGCAGTTCGGGAGGGGGGGTCAAAAACATTCAGTACTTC
TRBJ2-7	TRBD1	-	TRBV29-1	CSVGGWDSLYEQYF	TGCAGCGTTGGCGGGTGGGACAGCCTCTACGAGCAGTACTTC
TRBJ2-1	-	-	TRBV7-9	CASSSSLSYNEQFF	TGTGCCAGCAGCTCGTCCCTCTCCTACAATGAGCAGTTCTTC
TRBJ2-7	-	-	TRBV14	CASSQELSSYEQYF	TGTGCCAGCAGCCAAGAGCTTAGCTCCTACGAGCAGTACTTC
TRBJ1-1	TRBD1	-	TRBV27	CASSFSLGTGNTEAFF	TGTGCCAGCAGTTTCAGTTTGGGGACAGGGAACACTGAAGCTTTCTTT
TRBJ2-7	-	-	TRBV6-1	CASSEQARPPYF	TGTGCCAGCAGTGAACAAGCACGACCACCTTACTTC
TRBJ1-1	-	-	TRBV10-2	CASSESGKNTEAFF	TGCGCCAGCAGTGAGTCGGGCAAGAACACTGAAGCTTTCTTT
TRBJ2-1	-	-	TRBV7-3	CASSLTSPNEQFF	TGTGCCAGCAGCTTAACGTCGCCGAATGAGCAGTTCTTC
TRBJ1-2	-	-	TRBV28	CASTPRGAGTDGYTF	TGTGCCAGCACCCCGAGGGGGGCGGGTACGGATGGCTACACCTTC
TRBJ2-5	-	-	TRBV4-1	CASRGTGRETQYF	TGCGCCAGCAGGGGCACGGGCCGTGAGACCCAGTACTTC
TRBJ2-1	TRBD2	-	TRBV6-5	CASRAGLPSYNEQFF	TGTGCCAGCAGAGCGGGACTACCGTCTTACAATGAGCAGTTCTTC
TRBJ2-1	TRBD1	-	TRBV27	CASSLWETGELGVQFF	TGTGCCAGCAGTTTATGGGAGACAGGGGAGTTGGGCGTGCAGTTCTTC
TRBJ2-4	-	-	TRBV9	CASSPRDEENIQYF	TGTGCCAGCAGCCCTCGGGACGAGGAAAACATTCAGTACTTC
TRBJ1-5	-	-	TRBV28	CASRGRNSNQPQHF	TGTGCCAGCAGGGGGAGAAATAGCAATCAGCCCCAGCATTTT
TRBJ2-5	-	-	TRBV9	CASSSRLDQTRETQYF	TGTGCCAGCAGTTCCCGGTTAGACCAAACACGAGAGACCCAGTACTTC
TRBJ2-1	TRBD2	-	TRBV11-2	CASSFLAGKVAEQFF	TGTGCCAGCAGCTTTCTAGCGGGGAAGGTGGCCGAGCAGTTCTTC